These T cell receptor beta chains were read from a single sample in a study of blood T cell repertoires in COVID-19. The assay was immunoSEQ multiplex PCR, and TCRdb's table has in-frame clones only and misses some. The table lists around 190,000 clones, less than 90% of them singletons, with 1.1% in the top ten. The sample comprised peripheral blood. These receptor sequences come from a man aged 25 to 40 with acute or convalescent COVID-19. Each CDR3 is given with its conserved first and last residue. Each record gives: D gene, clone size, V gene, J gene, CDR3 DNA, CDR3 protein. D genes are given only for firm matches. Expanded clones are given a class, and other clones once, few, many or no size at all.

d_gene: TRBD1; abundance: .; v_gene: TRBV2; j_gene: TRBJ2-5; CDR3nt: TGTGCCAGCAGTGGACAGGGGATAGAGACCCAGTACTTC; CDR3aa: CASSGQGIETQYF
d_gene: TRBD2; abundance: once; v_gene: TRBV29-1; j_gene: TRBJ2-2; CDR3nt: TGCAGCGTTGAAGTGGGGAGGGTGACCGGGGAGCTGTTTTTT; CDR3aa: CSVEVGRVTGELFF
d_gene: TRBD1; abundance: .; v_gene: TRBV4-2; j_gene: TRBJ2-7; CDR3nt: TGTGCCAGCAGCCAAGAGATCGACAGGGGGATGTCCTACGAGCAGTACTTC; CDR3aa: CASSQEIDRGMSYEQYF
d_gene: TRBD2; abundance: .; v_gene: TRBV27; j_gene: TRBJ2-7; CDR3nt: TGTGCCAGCAGCGACAGGACTAGCGGTTACTACGAGCAGTACTTC; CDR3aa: CASSDRTSGYYEQYF
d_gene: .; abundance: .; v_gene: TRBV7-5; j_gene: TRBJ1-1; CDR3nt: TGTGCCAGAAGCTTAGCCTACAGTGAAGCTTTCTTT; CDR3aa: CARSLAYSEAFF
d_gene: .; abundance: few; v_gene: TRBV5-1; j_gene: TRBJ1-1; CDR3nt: TGCGCCAGCAGCCCCGAGGCAGTGGTAGAAGCTTTCTTT; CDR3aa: CASSPEAVVEAFF
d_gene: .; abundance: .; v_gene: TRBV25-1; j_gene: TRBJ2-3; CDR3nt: TGTGCCAGCAGTGAATATAGAGATACGCAGTATTTT; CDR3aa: CASSEYRDTQYF
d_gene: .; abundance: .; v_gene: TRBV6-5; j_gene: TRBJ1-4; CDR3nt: TGTGCCAGCAGCCGGAACGACAGGCCTAATGAAAAACTGTTTTTT; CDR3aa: CASSRNDRPNEKLFF
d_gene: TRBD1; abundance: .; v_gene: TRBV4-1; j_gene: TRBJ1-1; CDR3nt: TGCGCCAGCAGCCAAGGGGACAGGGTCGGTAACACTGAAGCTTTCTTT; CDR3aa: CASSQGDRVGNTEAFF
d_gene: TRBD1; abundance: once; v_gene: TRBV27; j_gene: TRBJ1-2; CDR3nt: TGTGCCAGCAGGGTGAGACAGGGGAACTATGGCTACACCTTC; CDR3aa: CASRVRQGNYGYTF
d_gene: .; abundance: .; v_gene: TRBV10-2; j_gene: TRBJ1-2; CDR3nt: TGCGCCAGCAGTGACCGTTTAAATAACTATGGCTACACCTTC; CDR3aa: CASSDRLNNYGYTF
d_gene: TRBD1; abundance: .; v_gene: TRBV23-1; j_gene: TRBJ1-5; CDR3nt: TGCGCCAGCCCTAACGGGACAGAGAGCAATCAGCCCCAGCATTTT; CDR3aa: CASPNGTESNQPQHF
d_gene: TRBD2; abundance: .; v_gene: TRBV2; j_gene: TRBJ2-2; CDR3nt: TGTGCCAGCAGTGAGAAAGTCCCGGGACTATATGAGTCCGGGGAGCTGTTTTTT; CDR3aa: CASSEKVPGLYESGELFF
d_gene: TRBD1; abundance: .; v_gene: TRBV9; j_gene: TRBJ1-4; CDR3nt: TGTGCCAGCAGCGTAGTGGCAGGGGGGAATAATGAAAAACTGTTTTTT; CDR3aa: CASSVVAGGNNEKLFF
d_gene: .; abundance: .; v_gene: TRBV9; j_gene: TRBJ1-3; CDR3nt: TGTGCCAGCAGCCTCGGAGAGGTGTTTGGAAACACCATATATTTT; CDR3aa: CASSLGEVFGNTIYF
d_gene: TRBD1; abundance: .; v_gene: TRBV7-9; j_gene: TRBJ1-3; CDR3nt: TGTGCCAGCAGCTCAAAGACAGGGACTGGAAACACCATATATTTT; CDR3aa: CASSSKTGTGNTIYF
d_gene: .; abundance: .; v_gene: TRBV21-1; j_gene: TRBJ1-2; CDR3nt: TGTGCCAGCAGTTTCACGACGGGCCAACCGGGACAGGGGGCGGAAGGCTACACCTTC; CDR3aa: CASSFTTGQPGQGAEGYTF
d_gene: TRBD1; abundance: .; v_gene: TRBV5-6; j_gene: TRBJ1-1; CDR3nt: TGTGCCAGCAGCTTGGTGGACAGGGGCACTGAAGCTTTCTTT; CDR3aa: CASSLVDRGTEAFF